The T cell receptor beta chain under discussion was sequenced for a study of cytomegalovirus exposure and HLA in healthy donors. The PCR was carried out with 60 Vbeta primers and 13 Jbeta primers. TCRdb's table, derived via immunoSEQ multiplex PCR, lists solely in-frame clones and lacks some. Of 150,000 or so clones in the sample, roughly 73% were seen once. CDR1 is SGHTA and CDR2 is FQGNSA in the germline V gene. There are 14 residues in the CDR3. The V end was cut by 1 base, the J end by 2 bases, with 9 bases between. Points from the study as a whole: Productive status was seen about 87% or about 30% of the time for most TCR beta V segments in an earlier analysis.

With regard to this clone: Its antigen is not known.

The V and J genes are TRBV7-2 and TRBJ2-7; D may be TRBD1 (5 bases). This TCR was sampled from a woman under 30 in good health and CMV-seronegative. The sample comprised PBMCs. The DNA of the CDR3 is TGTGCCAGCAGCTTAGGAAGGGGAACCTACGAGCAGTACGTC. Protein: CASSLGRGTYEQYV.